This T cell receptor beta chain was recovered during a study of cytomegalovirus exposure and HLA in healthy donors. Points from the study as a whole: The study labeled more than 150 TCR beta chains cytomegalovirus-associated. In a later analysis, first-cohort TCR clusters were found to tend to co-occur in the approximately 120 validation repertoires. Published work reported that the classifier diagnosed cytomegalovirus status with high specificity and sensitivity.

Germline CDR1 is SNHLY and CDR2 is FYNNEI. This CDR3 comprises 15 residues. Deletions cut 8 bases from V and 0 bases from J, with 13 bases between. Comment on this clone: What it recognizes is unknown.

Profiling relied on immunoSEQ multiplex PCR, and the TCRdb table lists in-frame clones only, not all of them. The sample has some 80,000 clones; approximately 96% are singletons. The receptor was isolated from a woman aged 18-29 years in good health and CMV-seronegative. The chain joins TRBV2 to TRBJ2-2; D remains ambiguous. Sequenced material: PBMCs. Here the CDR3 reads CASVVVRSNTGELFF. The CDR3 DNA sequence: TGTGCCAGCGTCGTCGTGAGATCGAACACCGGGGAGCTGTTTTTT.